Following are 9 T cell receptor beta chains from one sample sequenced in a study of human T cells and chemical hapten exposure. Time point denoted: pre-sensitization, week 0. Treatment reported: therapeutic diphenylcyclopropenone sensitization with weekly scalp DPC. MiXCR was run by TCRdb on the RACE reads, yielding one entry per CDR3 protein. This table has 250,000 or so distinct CDR3 sequences, just under 8% appearing once. The material sequenced was whole blood, taken in connection with sensitization to the hapten diphenylcyclopropenone (DPC). Every receptor here comes from a man younger than 35 with alopecia areata. Some clones in this sample may be carry-over from other donors' samples.

A few counts support this clonotype. The CDR3 bases are TGCGCCAGCAGCTTGAGCGCAGGGGGCAAAAAGGCCCTAAGAAATAGCAATCAGCCCCAGCATTTT. It encodes CASSLSAGGKKALRNSNQPQHF. The chain recombines TRBV5-1 with TRBJ1-5, with 8 bases aligning to TRBD1. The CDR3 consists of 22 residues. Looked up from germline, CDR1 is SGHRS and CDR2 is YFSETQ. Losses at the gene ends were 1 base for V and 0 bases for J; bases not matched to a gene: 21.

The sample holds many counts of this clonotype. The rearrangement links TRBV6-5 to TRBJ1-1, with a tentative D call TRBD1 (6 bases). The germline V gene encodes CDR1 MNHEY and CDR2 SVGAGI. This CDR3 has 15 residues. The V and J ends lost 6 bases and 0 bases respectively, with 14 bases between them. CDR3 protein: CASRNDRRMNTEAFF. The CDR3, as DNA: TGTGCCAGCAGGAACGACAGGCGAATGAACACTGAAGCTTTCTTT.

The chain uses TRBV5-1 and TRBJ1-5; tentatively, D is TRBD1 (6 bases). This CDR3 is built from 16 residues. CDR1 is SGHRS, CDR2 YFSETQ, per germline. V shed 0 bases and J shed 1 base, with 11 bases lying between them. CDR3 amino acids: CASSLGVGGSNQPQHF. In nucleotides, the CDR3 is TGCGCCAGCAGCTTGGGGGTTGGGGGCAGCAATCAGCCCCAGCATTTT.

The genes are TRBV11-1 and TRBJ1-5, with D possibly TRBD1 on 6 matching bases. The CDR3 length is 17 residues. The V gene lost 2 bases and the J gene lost 3 bases, with 17 bases spanning the gap. Germline CDR1 SGHAT, CDR2 FQDESV (reference sequence). CDR3 sequence: CASSLPTGTRINQPQHF. DNA for the CDR3: TGTGCCAGCAGCTTACCTACAGGGACTAGAATCAATCAGCCCCAGCATTTT. The whole variable domain, remainder taken from reference TRBV11-1 and TRBJ1-5, is EAEVAQSPRYKITEKSQAVAFWCDPISGHATLYWYRQILGQGPELLVQFQDESVVDDSQLPKDRFSAERLKGVDSTLKIQPAELGDSAMYLCASSLPTGTRINQPQHFGDGTRLSIL.

This clonotype came up many times. This chain joins TRBV6-2 or TRBV6-3 and TRBJ2-1, with D uncertain. Germline assignment: CDR1 MNHEY and CDR2 SVGEGT. The CDR3 runs to 14 residues. Trimming took off 3 bases at V and 3 bases at J, with 9 bases between the two ends. The CDR3 loop reads CASSYPNSYNEQFF. CDR3 DNA: TGTGCCAGCAGTTATCCTAACAGCTACAATGAGCAGTTCTTC.

The V call is TRBV7-3, the J call TRBJ2-5; 7 nucleotides match TRBD2. V dropped 5 bases and J dropped 5; count of bases not matched to a gene: 8. Germline V lookup: CDR1 SGHTA, CDR2 FQGTGA. The CDR3 consists of 14 residues. The CDR3 sequence is CASSISGDLETQYF. Written as DNA, the CDR3 is TGTGCCAGCAGCATCAGCGGGGATTTGGAGACCCAGTACTTC.

This clonotype was counted between two and nine times. The gene calls are TRBV29-1 and TRBJ1-1, with 9 bases fitting TRBD1. Germline V gives CDR1 SQVTM, CDR2 ANQGSEA. The V and J ends lost 7 bases and 6 bases, in that order; junction bases with no gene match: 15. This CDR3 is 15 amino acids long. This CDR3 is CSERTGVGGGSEAFF. The CDR3 coding sequence is TGCAGCGAGCGGACAGGGGTCGGCGGAGGCTCTGAAGCTTTCTTT.

The gene calls are TRBV29-1 and TRBJ1-2; TRBD1 is a possible D gene (5 bases). Trimming left V 7 bases short and J 0 bases short, with 18 bases between. CDR1 SQVTM and CDR2 ANQGSEA come from the germline V gene. CDR3 length: 15 amino acids. The CDR3 loop reads CSAIRQMTPNYGYTF. The CDR3, as DNA: TGCAGCGCCATTAGACAGATGACGCCTAACTATGGCTACACCTTC. The variable domain in full, completed from reference TRBV29-1 and TRBJ1-2, reads SAVISQKPSRDICQRGTSLTIQCQVDSQVTMMFWYRQQPGQSLTLIATANQGSEATYESGFVIDKFPISRPNLTFSTLTVSNMSPEDSSIYLCSAIRQMTPNYGYTFGSGTRLTVV.

This clonotype was detected a few times. This chain joins TRBV24-1 and TRBJ2-1, with TRBD1 matching 7 bases. Losses at the gene ends were 5 bases for V and 15 bases for J; bases not matched to a gene: 9. The CDR3 sequence is 12 residues long. Germline V CDR1 and CDR2: KGHDR, SFDVKD. The CDR3 region is CATSAGQRAPFF. The CDR3 DNA follows: TGTGCCACCAGTGCGGGACAGAGAGCCCCGTTCTTC.